This T cell receptor (beta chain) appears in the sequencing data of a study of shared clonotypes between healthy human individuals. Concerning this clone itself: The antigen is not known.

Notes on the study in general: Of the naive CD4 clonotypes, about 5% were shared across several donors.

Sequenced by immunoSEQ multiplex PCR; TCRdb stores in-frame clones only, minus some. The sample comprises about 1.4 million clones, approximately 97% of which are singletons, and 1.2% rests with the top ten. Each donor was a Caucasian adult residing in Nashville, Tennessee. Germline lookup yields CDR1 SGHTA and CDR2 FQGNSA. The CDR3 length is 15 residues. J lost 7 bases, V lost 5 bases, and 3 bases had no gene match. The receptor comes from a man younger than 45 in good health. Specimen: naive CD4+ T cells sorted from blood. As to subset: CD45RA+ positively selected. The chain employs TRBV7-2 and TRBJ2-1, with 15 bases lining up with TRBD2. CDR3: CASSRTSGRENEQFF. The CDR3 DNA follows: TGTGCCAGCAGCCGGACTAGCGGGAGGGAGAATGAGCAGTTCTTC.